This is a list of T cell receptor beta chains from one sample in a study of cytomegalovirus exposure and HLA in healthy donors. Assay used: immunoSEQ multiplex PCR; TCRdb lists only in-frame clones, some missing. The repertoire holds 80,000 to 100,000 clones, with about 80% as singletons. The sample taken for sequencing was PBMCs. Receptors were obtained from a young man in good health and CMV-seropositive. Each CDR3 is given with its conserved first and last residue. D genes are given only for firm matches. Expanded clones get a size class; other rows say once, few or many, or leave the size out.

v_gene	abundance	d_gene	j_gene	CDR3aa	CDR3nt
TRBV27	.	.	TRBJ2-5	CAIGDSQETQYF	TGTGCCATCGGAGACAGCCAAGAGACCCAGTACTTC
TRBV28	.	.	TRBJ2-3	CAGGYTDTQYF	TGTGCCGGGGGGTACACAGATACGCAGTATTTT
TRBV19	few	TRBD1	TRBJ2-3	CASSQTGGADTQYF	TGTGCCAGTAGTCAGACAGGGGGGGCAGATACGCAGTATTTT
TRBV6-1	.	.	TRBJ2-5	CASYLGGGETQYF	TGTGCCAGCTACCTGGGAGGGGGAGAGACCCAGTACTTC
TRBV9	.	.	TRBJ2-2	CASRKKEGGTGELFF	TGTGCCAGCAGAAAGAAAGAGGGTGGCACCGGGGAGCTGTTTTTT
TRBV7-9	.	TRBD1	TRBJ1-2	CASSLGQGQETVYGYTF	TGTGCCAGCAGCTTAGGACAGGGCCAAGAGACCGTCTATGGCTACACCTTC
TRBV6-5	.	.	TRBJ2-5	CASSPSRSGQETQYF	TGTGCCAGCAGCCCCTCCCGGTCTGGTCAAGAGACCCAGTACTTC
TRBV28	.	.	TRBJ1-4	CASSFQWTGIIEEKLFF	TGTGCCAGCAGTTTCCAATGGACCGGGATCATTGAGGAAAAACTGTTTTTT
TRBV28	.	.	TRBJ2-3	CAITRYTAYTDTQYF	TGTGCCATCACCAGATACACAGCTTACACAGATACGCAGTATTTT
TRBV10-3	.	TRBD1	TRBJ2-7	CAINSRTGAYEQYF	TGTGCCATCAACTCTAGGACAGGGGCTTACGAGCAGTACTTC
TRBV6-1	.	TRBD1	TRBJ1-2	CASSETGEGGYTF	TGTGCCAGCAGTGAGACAGGGGAAGGGGGCTACACCTTC
TRBV10-3	.	.	TRBJ2-7	CAISVTGKRSYEQYF	TGTGCCATCAGTGTAACAGGGAAAAGGTCTTACGAGCAGTACTTC
TRBV7-8	.	.	TRBJ1-1	CASSIKTGTGTEAFF	TGTGCCAGCAGCATAAAGACAGGTACGGGAACTGAAGCTTTCTTT
TRBV7-8	.	TRBD2	TRBJ2-2	CASSSQSGTTTGELFF	TGTGCCAGCAGCTCTCAATCCGGGACTACCACCGGGGAGCTGTTTTTT
TRBV28	few	.	TRBJ1-5	CASSLGGKNQPQHF	TGTGCCAGCAGTTTGGGCGGGAAGAATCAGCCCCAGCATTTT
TRBV27	few	TRBD1	TRBJ1-5	CASSSGQGIQPQHF	TGTGCCAGCAGTTCAGGACAGGGCATCCAGCCCCAGCATTTT
TRBV2	.	TRBD1	TRBJ1-6	CASTGDSPSPLHF	TGTGCCAGCACTGGGGACAGCCCTTCACCCCTCCACTTT
TRBV2	once	TRBD1	TRBJ1-2	CASSVQGESYGYTF	TGTGCCAGCAGTGTGCAGGGGGAGAGCTATGGCTACACCTTC
TRBV10-1	.	TRBD1	TRBJ2-7	CASTTTGALIYEQYF	TGCGCCAGCACCACGACAGGGGCTTTGATCTACGAGCAGTACTTC
TRBV27	.	.	TRBJ1-4	CASSFSGSNEKLFF	TGTGCCAGCAGTTTCTCGGGGTCTAATGAAAAACTGTTTTTT